This T cell receptor (beta chain) came from a study of cytomegalovirus exposure and HLA in healthy donors. The CDR3 is made up of 14 amino acids. Trimming shortened V by 4 bases and J by 3 bases, and 10 bases separated the two germline ends. CDR1 and CDR2 (germline): SGHVS, FNYEAQ. PCR primers comprised 60 Vbeta and 13 Jbeta primers. The data were produced by immunoSEQ multiplex PCR, yet TCRdb's version contains in-frame clones alone and is incomplete. This table has about 190,000 clones, about 83% appearing once. The source is a man between 35 and 55 years old in good health and CMV-seropositive. Sequencing was performed on PBMCs. This chain links TRBV7-6 with TRBJ2-4, with D perhaps matching TRBD2 (5 bases). CDR3 loop: CASSSVGVKNIQYF. For the CDR3, the DNA is TGTGCCAGCAGCTCTGTCGGGGTCAAAAACATTCAGTACTTC. The full variable domain, in which reference TRBV7-6 and TRBJ2-4 provide the parts outside the CDR3, is GAGVSQSPRYKVTKRGQDVALRCDPISGHVSLYWYRQALGQGPEFLTYFNYEAQQDKSGLPNDRFSAERPEGSISTLTIQRTEQRDSAMYRCASSSVGVKNIQYFGAGTRLSVL.